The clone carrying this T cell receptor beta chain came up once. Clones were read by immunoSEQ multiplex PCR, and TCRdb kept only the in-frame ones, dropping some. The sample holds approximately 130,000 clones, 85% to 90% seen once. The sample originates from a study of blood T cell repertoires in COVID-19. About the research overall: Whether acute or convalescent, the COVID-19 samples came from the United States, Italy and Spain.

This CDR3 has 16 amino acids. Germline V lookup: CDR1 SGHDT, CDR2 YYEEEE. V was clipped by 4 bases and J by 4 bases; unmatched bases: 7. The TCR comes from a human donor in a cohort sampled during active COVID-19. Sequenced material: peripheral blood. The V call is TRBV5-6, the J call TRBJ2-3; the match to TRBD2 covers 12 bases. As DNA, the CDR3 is TGTGCCAGCAGCCTGTCTAGCGGGAGGGCCGCAGATACGCAGTATTTT. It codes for CASSLSSGRAADTQYF.